This TCR beta chain was sequenced during a study of blood T cell repertoires in COVID-19. Study background: Some COVID-19 samples were acute and others convalescent; all came from the United States, Italy and Spain. In each case, the material was cDNA or gDNA derived from T cells, B-cell-depleted T cells, or PBMCs.

This CDR3 has 15 amino acids. The germline CDR1 and CDR2 sequences are SEHNR and FQNEAQ (reference sequence). V lost 5 bases, J lost 8 bases, and 12 bases stayed unmatched. Assay used: immunoSEQ multiplex PCR; TCRdb lists only in-frame clones, some missing. This sample has over 300,000 clones, with roughly 85% found just once. This clonotype was obtained from a human donor in a cohort sampled during active COVID-19. Sequenced sample: peripheral blood. The V call is TRBV7-9, the J call TRBJ2-1; 7 positions agree with TRBD1. CDR3 sequence: CASSPQGTVPDEQFF. The CDR3 nucleotides read TGTGCCAGCAGCCCCCAGGGGACAGTTCCCGATGAGCAGTTCTTC.